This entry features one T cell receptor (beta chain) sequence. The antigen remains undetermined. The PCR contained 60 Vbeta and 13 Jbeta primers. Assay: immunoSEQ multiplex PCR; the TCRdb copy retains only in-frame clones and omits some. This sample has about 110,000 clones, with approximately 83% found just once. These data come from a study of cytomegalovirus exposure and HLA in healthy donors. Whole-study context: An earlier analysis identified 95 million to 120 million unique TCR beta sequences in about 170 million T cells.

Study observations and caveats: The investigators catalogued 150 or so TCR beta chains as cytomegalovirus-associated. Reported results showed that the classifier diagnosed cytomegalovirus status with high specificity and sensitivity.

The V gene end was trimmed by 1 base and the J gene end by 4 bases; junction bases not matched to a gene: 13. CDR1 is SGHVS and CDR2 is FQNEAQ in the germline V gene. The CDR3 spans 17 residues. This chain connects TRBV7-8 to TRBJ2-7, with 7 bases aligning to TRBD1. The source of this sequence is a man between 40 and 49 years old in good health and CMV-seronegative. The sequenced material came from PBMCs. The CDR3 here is CASSLGLQGFLGYEQYF. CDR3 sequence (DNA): TGTGCCAGCAGCTTAGGGTTACAGGGGTTTCTCGGGTACGAGCAGTACTTC.